This note documents a single T cell receptor beta chain sequence. Its antigen is currently unknown. The record originates from a study of cytomegalovirus exposure and HLA in healthy donors. Study results and limitations: It is likely that the observed cluster of highly shared sequence variants was a sequencing artifact. Accurate predictions that matched the HLA-A and HLA-B alleles of most subjects were reportedly made from TCR beta sequences. The sole available immune exposure information was CMV serostatus.

The PCR employed 60 Vbeta primers together with 13 Jbeta primers. Measured with immunoSEQ multiplex PCR; TCRdb has only the in-frame clones, and not every one. In total, the table holds under 200,000 clones. With 4 bases clipped from V and 3 bases from J, the junction kept 9 bases outside the gene matches. Germline V gives CDR1 SEHNR, CDR2 FQNEAQ (reference sequence). CDR3 length equals 15 residues. The sequence was obtained from a man aged 25 to 45 in good health and CMV-seronegative. The sample comprised PBMCs. This chain joins TRBV7-9 and TRBJ2-7, with 7 bases aligning to TRBD1. The CDR3 DNA sequence: TGTGCCAGCAGCTCAGCCCGGGACAGTTTCTACGAGCAGTACTTC. Encoded protein: CASSSARDSFYEQYF.